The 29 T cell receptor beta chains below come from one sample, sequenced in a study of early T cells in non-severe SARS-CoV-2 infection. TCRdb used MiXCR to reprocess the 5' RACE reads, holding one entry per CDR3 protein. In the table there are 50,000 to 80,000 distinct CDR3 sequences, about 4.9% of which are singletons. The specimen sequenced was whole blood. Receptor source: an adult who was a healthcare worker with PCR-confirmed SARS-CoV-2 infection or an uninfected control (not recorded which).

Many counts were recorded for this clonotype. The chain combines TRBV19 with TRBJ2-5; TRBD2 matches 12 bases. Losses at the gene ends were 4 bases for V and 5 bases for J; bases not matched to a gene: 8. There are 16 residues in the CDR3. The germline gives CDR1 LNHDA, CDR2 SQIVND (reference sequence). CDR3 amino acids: CASSTRLAGVQETQYF. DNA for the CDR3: TGTGCCAGTAGTACCCGACTAGCGGGAGTCCAGGAGACCCAGTACTTC.

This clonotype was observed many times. CDR3 coding DNA: TGTGCCAGCTCACAACCGGGGGCAGATACGCAGTATTTT. It translates to CASSQPGADTQYF. The rearrangement joins TRBV18 to TRBJ2-3; D is possibly TRBD2 (6 bases). The CDR3 totals 13 residues. Trimming removed 4 bases from V and 4 bases from J, with 9 bases in between. The V gene's germline CDR1 is KGHSH and CDR2 LQKENI. Complete variable domain (other parts from reference TRBV18 and TRBJ2-3): NAGVMQNPRHLVRRRGQEARLRCSPMKGHSHVYWYRQLPEEGLKFMVYLQKENIIDESGMPKERFSAEFPKEGPSILRIQQVVRGDSAAYFCASSQPGADTQYFGPGTRLTVL.

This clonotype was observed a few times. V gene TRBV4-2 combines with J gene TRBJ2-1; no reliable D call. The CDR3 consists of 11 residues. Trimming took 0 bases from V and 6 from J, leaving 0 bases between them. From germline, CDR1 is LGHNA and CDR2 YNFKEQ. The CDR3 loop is CASSQDNEQFF. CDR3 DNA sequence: TGTGCCAGCAGCCAAGACAATGAGCAGTTCTTC.

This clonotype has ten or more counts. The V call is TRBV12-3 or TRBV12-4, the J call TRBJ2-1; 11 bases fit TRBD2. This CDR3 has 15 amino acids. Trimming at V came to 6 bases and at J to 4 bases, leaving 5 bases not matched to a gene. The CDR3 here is CASRGLAVIYNEQFF. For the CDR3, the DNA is TGTGCCAGCAGGGGACTAGCGGTTATTTACAATGAGCAGTTCTTC.

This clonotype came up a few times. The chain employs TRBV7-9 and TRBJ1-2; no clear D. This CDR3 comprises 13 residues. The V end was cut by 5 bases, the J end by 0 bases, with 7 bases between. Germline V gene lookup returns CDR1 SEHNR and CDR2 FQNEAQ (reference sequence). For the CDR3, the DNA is TGTGCCAGCAGCCAAAGGGCTAACTATGGCTACACCTTC. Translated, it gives CASSQRANYGYTF.

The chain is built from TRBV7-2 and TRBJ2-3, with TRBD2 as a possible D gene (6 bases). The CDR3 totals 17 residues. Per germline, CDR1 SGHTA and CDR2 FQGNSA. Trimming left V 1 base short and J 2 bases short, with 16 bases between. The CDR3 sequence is CASSLVPSVKVTDTQYF. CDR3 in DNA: TGTGCCAGCAGCTTAGTGCCTAGCGTAAAAGTCACAGATACGCAGTATTTT.

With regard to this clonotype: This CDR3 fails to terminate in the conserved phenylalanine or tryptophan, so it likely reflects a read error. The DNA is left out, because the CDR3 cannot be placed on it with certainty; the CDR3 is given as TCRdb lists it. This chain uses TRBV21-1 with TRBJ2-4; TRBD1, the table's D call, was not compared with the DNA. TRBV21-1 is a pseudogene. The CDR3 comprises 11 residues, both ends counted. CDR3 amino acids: CASSKGEGSPL.

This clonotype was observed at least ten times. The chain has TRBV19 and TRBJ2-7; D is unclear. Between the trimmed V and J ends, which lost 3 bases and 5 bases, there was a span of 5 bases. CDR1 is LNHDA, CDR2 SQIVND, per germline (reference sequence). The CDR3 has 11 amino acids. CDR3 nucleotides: TGTGCCAGTAGTATCTTGAACGAGCAGTACTTC. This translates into CASSILNEQYF. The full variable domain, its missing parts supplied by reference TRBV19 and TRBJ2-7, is DGGITQSPKYLFRKEGQNVTLSCEQNLNHDAMYWYRQDPGQGLRLIYYSQIVNDFQKGDIAEGYSVSREKKESFPLTVTSAQKNPTAFYLCASSILNEQYFGPGTRLTVT.

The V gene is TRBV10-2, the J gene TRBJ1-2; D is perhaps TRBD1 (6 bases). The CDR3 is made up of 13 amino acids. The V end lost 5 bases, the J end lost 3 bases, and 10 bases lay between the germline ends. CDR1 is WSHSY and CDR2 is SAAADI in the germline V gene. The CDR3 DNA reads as TGCGCCAGCAGTAAACAGGGCGACTATGGCTACACCTTC. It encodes CASSKQGDYGYTF.

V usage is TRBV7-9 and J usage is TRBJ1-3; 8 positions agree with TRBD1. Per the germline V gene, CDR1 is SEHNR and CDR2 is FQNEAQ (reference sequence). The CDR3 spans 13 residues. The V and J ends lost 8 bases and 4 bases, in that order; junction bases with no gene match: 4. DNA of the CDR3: TGTGCCAGCGGACAGGGAGTGGGAAACACCATATATTTT. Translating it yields CASGQGVGNTIYF. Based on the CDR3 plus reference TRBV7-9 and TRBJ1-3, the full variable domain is DTGVSQNPRHKITKRGQNVTFRCDPISEHNRLYWYRQTLGQGPEFLTYFQNEAQLEKSRLLSDRFSAERPKGSFSTLEIQRTEQGDSAMYLCASGQGVGNTIYFGEGSWLTVV.

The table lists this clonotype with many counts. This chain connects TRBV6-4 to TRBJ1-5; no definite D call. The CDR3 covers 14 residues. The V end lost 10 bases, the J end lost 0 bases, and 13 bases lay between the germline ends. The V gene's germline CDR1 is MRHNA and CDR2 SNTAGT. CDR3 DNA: TGTGCCACCCCGAGGGTTGTTAGCAATCAGCCCCAGCATTTT. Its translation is CATPRVVSNQPQHF.

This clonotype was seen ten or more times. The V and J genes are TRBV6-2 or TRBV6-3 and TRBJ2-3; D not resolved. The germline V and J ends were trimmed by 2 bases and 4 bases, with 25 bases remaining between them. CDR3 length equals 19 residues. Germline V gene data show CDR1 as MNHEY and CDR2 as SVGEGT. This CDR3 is CASSYPTSYSGIGADTQYF. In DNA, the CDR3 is TGTGCCAGCAGTTACCCTACGTCGTACTCCGGAATCGGCGCAGATACGCAGTATTTT.

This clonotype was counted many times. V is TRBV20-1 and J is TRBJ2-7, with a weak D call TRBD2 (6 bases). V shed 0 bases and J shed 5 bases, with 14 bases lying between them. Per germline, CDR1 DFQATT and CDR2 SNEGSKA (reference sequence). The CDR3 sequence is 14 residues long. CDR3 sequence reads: CSARDPGGDDEQYF. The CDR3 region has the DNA TGCAGTGCTAGAGATCCCGGGGGTGACGACGAGCAGTACTTC.

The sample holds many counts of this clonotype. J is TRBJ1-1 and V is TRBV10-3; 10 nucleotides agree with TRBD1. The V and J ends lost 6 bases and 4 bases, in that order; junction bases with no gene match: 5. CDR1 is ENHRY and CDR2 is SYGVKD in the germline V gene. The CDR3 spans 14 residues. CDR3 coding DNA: TGTGCCATCAGAGGGACAGGGGATGGCACTGAAGCTTTCTTT. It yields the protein CAIRGTGDGTEAFF.

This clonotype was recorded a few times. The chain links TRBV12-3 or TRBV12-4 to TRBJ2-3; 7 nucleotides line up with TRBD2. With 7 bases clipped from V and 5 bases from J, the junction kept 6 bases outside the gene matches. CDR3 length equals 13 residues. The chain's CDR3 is CASNPSGGDTQYF. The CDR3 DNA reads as TGTGCCAGCAACCCTAGCGGCGGAGATACGCAGTATTTT.

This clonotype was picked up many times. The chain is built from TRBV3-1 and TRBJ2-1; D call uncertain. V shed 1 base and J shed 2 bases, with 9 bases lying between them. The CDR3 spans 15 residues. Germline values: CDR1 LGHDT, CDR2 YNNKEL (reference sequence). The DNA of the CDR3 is TGTGCCAGCAGCCAAGGTGGGAAGCCCTACAATGAGCAGTTCTTC. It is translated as CASSQGGKPYNEQFF.

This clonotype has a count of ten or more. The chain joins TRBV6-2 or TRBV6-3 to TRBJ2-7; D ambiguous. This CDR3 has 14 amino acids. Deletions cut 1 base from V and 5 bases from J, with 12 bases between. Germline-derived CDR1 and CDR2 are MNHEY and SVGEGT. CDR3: CASSYWVGDDEQYF. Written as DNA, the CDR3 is TGTGCCAGCAGTTACTGGGTCGGCGACGACGAGCAGTACTTC.

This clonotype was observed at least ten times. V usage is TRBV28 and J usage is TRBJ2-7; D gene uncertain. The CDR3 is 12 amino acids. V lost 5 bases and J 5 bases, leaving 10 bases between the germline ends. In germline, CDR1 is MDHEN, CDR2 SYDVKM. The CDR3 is CASSPGAHEQYF. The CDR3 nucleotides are TGTGCCAGCAGTCCCGGAGCCCACGAGCAGTACTTC.

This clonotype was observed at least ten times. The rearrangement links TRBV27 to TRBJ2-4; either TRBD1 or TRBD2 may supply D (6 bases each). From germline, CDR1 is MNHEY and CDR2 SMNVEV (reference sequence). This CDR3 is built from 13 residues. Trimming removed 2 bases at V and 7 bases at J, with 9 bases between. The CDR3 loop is CASSLRGENIQYF. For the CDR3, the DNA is TGTGCCAGCAGTTTAAGGGGGGAGAACATTCAGTACTTC.

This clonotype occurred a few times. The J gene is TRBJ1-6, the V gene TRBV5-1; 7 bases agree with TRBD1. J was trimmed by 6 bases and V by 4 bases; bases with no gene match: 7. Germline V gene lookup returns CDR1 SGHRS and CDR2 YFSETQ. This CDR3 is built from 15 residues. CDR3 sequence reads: CASSIRQGSNSPLHF. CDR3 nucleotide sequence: TGCGCCAGCAGCATCCGACAGGGTAGTAATTCACCCCTCCACTTT.

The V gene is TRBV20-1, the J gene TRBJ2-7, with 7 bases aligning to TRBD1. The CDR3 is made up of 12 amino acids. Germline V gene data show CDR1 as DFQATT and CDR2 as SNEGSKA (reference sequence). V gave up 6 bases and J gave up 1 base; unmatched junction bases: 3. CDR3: CSAKTGSYEQYF. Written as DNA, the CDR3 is TGCAGTGCAAAGACAGGGTCCTACGAGCAGTACTTC.

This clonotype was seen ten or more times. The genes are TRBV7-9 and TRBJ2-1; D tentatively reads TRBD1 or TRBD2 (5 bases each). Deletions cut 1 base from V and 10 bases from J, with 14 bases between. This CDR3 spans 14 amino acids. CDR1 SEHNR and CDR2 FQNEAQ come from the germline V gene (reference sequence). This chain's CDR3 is CASSLGGSLREQFF. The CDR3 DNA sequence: TGTGCCAGCAGCTTAGGGGGGTCCCTGAGGGAGCAGTTCTTC.

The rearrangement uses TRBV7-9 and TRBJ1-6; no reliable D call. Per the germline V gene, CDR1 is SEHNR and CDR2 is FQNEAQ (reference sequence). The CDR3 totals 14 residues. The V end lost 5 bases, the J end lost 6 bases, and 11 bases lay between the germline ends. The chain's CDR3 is CASSTDTSNSPLHF. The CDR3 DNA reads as TGTGCCAGCAGCACAGATACTTCTAATTCACCCCTCCACTTT.

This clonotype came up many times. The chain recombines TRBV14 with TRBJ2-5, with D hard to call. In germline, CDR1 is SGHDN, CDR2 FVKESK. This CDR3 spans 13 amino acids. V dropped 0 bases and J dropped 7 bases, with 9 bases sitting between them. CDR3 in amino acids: CASSQDPLSTQYF. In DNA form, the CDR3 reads TGTGCCAGCAGCCAAGACCCGCTTTCGACCCAGTACTTC.

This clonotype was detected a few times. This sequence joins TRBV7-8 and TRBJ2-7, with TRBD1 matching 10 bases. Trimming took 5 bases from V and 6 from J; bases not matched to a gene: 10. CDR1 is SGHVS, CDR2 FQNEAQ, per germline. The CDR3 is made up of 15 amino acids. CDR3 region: CASSHYLDRGGEQYF. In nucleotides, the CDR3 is TGTGCCAGCAGCCACTACCTGGACAGGGGGGGCGAGCAGTACTTC.

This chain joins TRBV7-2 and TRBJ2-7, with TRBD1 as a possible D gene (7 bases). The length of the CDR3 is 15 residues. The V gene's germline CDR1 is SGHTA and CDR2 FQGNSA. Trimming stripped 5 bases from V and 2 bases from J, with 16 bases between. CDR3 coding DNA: TGTGCCAGCAGCCCCAGGGGGGACAGCACCTACGAGCAGTACTTC. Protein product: CASSPRGDSTYEQYF.

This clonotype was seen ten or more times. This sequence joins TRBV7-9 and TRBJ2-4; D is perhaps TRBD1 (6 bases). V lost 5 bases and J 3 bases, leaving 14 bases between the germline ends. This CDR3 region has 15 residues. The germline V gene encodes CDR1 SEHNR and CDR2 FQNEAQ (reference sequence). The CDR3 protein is CASSPSTDSKNIQYF. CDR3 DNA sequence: TGTGCCAGCAGCCCCTCGACGGACAGCAAAAACATTCAGTACTTC.

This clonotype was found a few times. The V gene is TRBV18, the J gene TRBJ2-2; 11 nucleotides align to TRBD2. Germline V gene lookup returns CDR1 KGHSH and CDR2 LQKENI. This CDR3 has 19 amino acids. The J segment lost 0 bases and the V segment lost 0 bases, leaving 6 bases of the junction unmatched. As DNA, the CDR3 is TGTGCCAGCTCACCACCCAGACTAGCGGGATCGACGAACACCGGGGAGCTGTTTTTT. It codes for CASSPPRLAGSTNTGELFF.

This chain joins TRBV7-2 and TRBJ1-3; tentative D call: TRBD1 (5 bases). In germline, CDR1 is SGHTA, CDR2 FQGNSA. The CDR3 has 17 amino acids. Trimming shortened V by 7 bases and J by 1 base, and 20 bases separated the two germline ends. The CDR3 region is CASTKNTGVGSGNTIYF. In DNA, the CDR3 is TGTGCCAGCACAAAGAACACAGGTGTTGGGTCTGGAAACACCATATATTTT.